These 4 T cell receptor beta chains came from one sample sequenced in a study of Ad26.COV2.S vaccination and SARS-CoV-2 variants. TCRdb's table, derived via immunoSEQ multiplex PCR, lists solely in-frame clones and lacks some. The sample records about 440,000 clones, around 90% being singletons. Treatment noted: 15 to 20 received Ad26.COV2.S at low or high dose, single or two shots; five or six received placebo; per-sample allocation not given. Sampling took place 63 days after the first vaccine or placebo injection. The starting material was peripheral blood, obtained in a trial of Ad26.COV2.S vaccine versus placebo. These receptors were taken from a person aged 18-60 years who received the Ad26.COV2.S COVID-19 vaccine or a placebo.

The chain couples TRBV28 to TRBJ2-7; tentative D call: TRBD2 (5 bases). Germline assignment: CDR1 MDHEN and CDR2 SYDVKM. V was trimmed by 7 bases and J by 1 base, leaving 8 bases between them. The CDR3 totals 12 residues. CDR3: CASNSGSYEQYF. The CDR3, as DNA: TGTGCCAGCAATTCGGGATCCTACGAGCAGTACTTC.

V gene TRBV6-2 or TRBV6-3 combines with J gene TRBJ1-3, with unresolved D. The CDR3 spans 15 residues. CDR1 and CDR2 (germline): MNHEY, SVGEGT. V was cut by 0 bases and J by 0 bases, with 6 bases left in between. The chain's CDR3 is CASSYSRASGNTIYF. CDR3 coding DNA: TGTGCCAGCAGTTACTCAAGGGCCTCTGGAAACACCATATATTTT.

This chain joins TRBV19 and TRBJ1-2; the D is unclear. Germline assignment: CDR1 LNHDA and CDR2 SQIVND (reference sequence). Trimming took 0 bases from V and 0 from J, leaving 17 bases between them. This CDR3 contains 18 residues. The CDR3 sequence: CASSIELLDGISNYGYTF. The CDR3 nucleotides read TGTGCCAGTAGTATAGAGTTGCTTGACGGGATTTCTAACTATGGCTACACCTTC.

The rearrangement joins TRBV5-5 to TRBJ2-7, with D possibly matching TRBD2 (6 bases). This CDR3 spans 14 amino acids. V shed 1 base and J shed 3 bases, with 11 bases lying between them. Germline V gene data show CDR1 as SGHKS and CDR2 as YYEKEE (reference sequence). The CDR3 here is CASSLWLANYEQYF. The CDR3 region has the DNA TGTGCCAGCAGCTTGTGGCTAGCGAACTACGAGCAGTACTTC.